A single sample gave rise to the 11 T cell receptor beta chains below, sequenced in a study of radiotherapy plus CTLA-4 blockade in lung cancer. The method was immunoSEQ multiplex PCR; TCRdb's version includes in-frame clones alone and lacks a portion of them. The sample lists approximately 80,000 clones; 78% were seen once. Sequences were derived from peripheral blood, sampled from a patient treated with radiotherapy plus ipilimumab. The source is a human donor with non-small cell lung cancer whose response to radiotherapy plus ipilimumab could not be evaluated. Some clones in this sample may be carry-over from other donors' samples.

As to this clone: Relative to the germline gene, one junction end is altered; a read error may explain this. The chain uses TRBV7-7 and TRBJ2-2; D is ambiguous. Looked up from germline, CDR1 is SSHAT and CDR2 is FNYEAQ (reference sequence). CDR3 length equals 12 residues. DNA of the CDR3: TGTGCTAGCAGCGTCGACACCGGGGAGCTGTTTTTT. It yields the protein CASSVDTGELFF. Together with reference TRBV7-7 and TRBJ2-2, the CDR3 gives the full variable domain: GAGVSQSPRYKVTKRGQDVTLRCDPISSHATLYWYQQALGQGPEFLTYFNYEAQPDKSGLPSDRFSAERPEGSISTLTIQRTEQRDSAMYRCASSVDTGELFFGEGSRLTVL.

The chain uses TRBV2 and TRBJ1-1, with 8 nucleotides matching TRBD1. Trimming took 3 bases from V and 10 from J; bases not matched to a gene: 4. The CDR3 runs 12 residues. CDR1 is SNHLY, CDR2 FYNNEI, per germline. CDR3 coding DNA: TGTGCCAGCAGTGACAGGGGGCGTGTAGCTTTCTTT. Translating gives CASSDRGRVAFF.

J is TRBJ1-3 and V is TRBV6-5; a possible D gene is TRBD1 (5 bases). Germline V gene lookup returns CDR1 MNHEY and CDR2 SVGAGI. The CDR3 extends over 15 amino acids. Trimming took 0 bases from V and 0 from J, leaving 6 bases between them. The CDR3 DNA reads as TGTGCCAGCAGTTACTCGCAGGGCTCTGGAAACACCATATATTTT. Translating gives CASSYSQGSGNTIYF.

The J gene is TRBJ2-3, the V gene TRBV7-3; 14 bases agree with TRBD2. This CDR3 is built from 18 residues. The ends lost 2 bases at V and 4 bases at J; junction bases unmatched: 8. Germline CDR1 SGHTA, CDR2 FQGTGA. CDR3 residues: CASSLFPGLAGGADTQYF. The CDR3 coding sequence is TGTGCCAGCAGCTTATTCCCCGGACTAGCGGGGGGCGCAGATACGCAGTATTTT.

This chain uses TRBV27 with TRBJ2-7; no firm D call. The CDR3 is made up of 12 amino acids. The V gene's germline CDR1 is MNHEY and CDR2 SMNVEV (reference sequence). Trimming cost V 5 bases and J 0 bases, with 5 bases left between them. For the CDR3, the DNA is TGTGCCAGCAGTGCCGGCTCCTACGAGCAGTACTTC. It is translated as CASSAGSYEQYF.

The rearrangement uses TRBV6-5 and TRBJ2-3; 7 bases align to TRBD2. This CDR3 region has 14 residues. Germline CDR1 is MNHEY and CDR2 is SVGAGI. V lost 6 bases to trimming and J lost 4 bases; unmatched junction nucleotides: 7. The CDR3 loop is CASSRPGGADTQYF. The CDR3 region has the DNA TGTGCCAGCAGCCGCCCGGGGGGAGCAGATACGCAGTATTTT.

V usage is TRBV5-1 and J usage is TRBJ2-1; the D gene is possibly TRBD2 (6 bases). From germline, CDR1 is SGHRS and CDR2 YFSETQ. The CDR3 is 17 residues long. V was trimmed by 4 bases and J by 0 bases, leaving 17 bases between them. For the CDR3, the DNA is TGCGCCAGCAGCAAACCGATGGACGGGAGCTCCTACAATGAGCAGTTCTTC. Protein sequence: CASSKPMDGSSYNEQFF.

V and J are TRBV2 and TRBJ1-6; possibly TRBD1 for D (6 bases). V lost 8 bases and J 12 bases, leaving 20 bases between the germline ends. Germline V gene sequence: CDR1 SNHLY, CDR2 FYNNEI. This CDR3 spans 14 amino acids. The CDR3 sequence is CASGSQTGRQPLHF. Here the CDR3 DNA reads TGTGCCAGCGGAAGCCAGACAGGTCGGCAACCCCTCCACTTT.

In this sample, this clone turned up once. V usage is TRBV6-4 and J usage is TRBJ1-2, with D perhaps matching TRBD1 (6 bases). This CDR3 spans 13 amino acids. Germline assignment: CDR1 MRHNA and CDR2 SNTAGT. The germline V and J ends were trimmed by 6 bases and 5 bases, with 13 bases remaining between them. The CDR3 sequence: CASRTGHYYGYTF. The CDR3 DNA follows: TGTGCCAGCAGGACGGGACATTATTATGGCTACACCTTC.

V gene TRBV5-1 combines with J gene TRBJ2-3; 8 nucleotides agree with TRBD1. Germline loops: CDR1 SGHRS, CDR2 YFSETQ. The CDR3 runs 15 residues. With V trimmed by 2 bases and J by 3 bases, 5 bases remained unmatched. Written as DNA, the CDR3 is TGCGCCAGCAGCTTTACAGGGGACAGGACAGATACGCAGTATTTT. Translating it yields CASSFTGDRTDTQYF.

The gene calls are TRBV7-2 and TRBJ2-2; 7 positions agree with TRBD2. This CDR3 spans 15 amino acids. With 6 bases clipped from V and 4 bases from J, the junction kept 8 bases outside the gene matches. The germline V gene has CDR1 SGHTA and CDR2 FQGNSA. CDR3 sequence: CASRSGAGSTGELFF. CDR3 DNA sequence: TGTGCCAGCAGGTCCGGAGCGGGGAGCACCGGGGAGCTGTTTTTT.